This TCR beta chain derives from a study of T cells after yellow fever vaccination (dated by TCRdb to the late 2010s). Notes on the research overall: The SMART-Seq v4 Ultra Low Input RNA kit was used to prepare libraries from fractions with low cell numbers. To follow T-cell clones before and after primary and booster YFV17D yellow fever vaccination, bulk TCR alpha and beta repertoires were sequenced over time. Two healthy male donors, one aged 18 to 29 and one aged 30 to 40 years, made up the cohort. Blood was collected at multiple timepoints before and after primary and secondary immunization, and bulk PBMC replicates and cell subsets were isolated.

Points the paper makes about the study in general: A small share of clonotypes occurred in both CD4 and CD8 compartments, likely arising from convergent recombination. The secondary T-cell response was weaker than the primary response but faster, peaking on day 5 instead of day 15. Only a couple of donors were included in the study, so the extent to which the findings can be generalized is limited. After the booster, most of the clones that had expanded following primary vaccination were detected again (just under 97% of CD4 and around 90% of CD8), which suggests that memory was broadly maintained. Because abundant contaminating clonotypes from the bulk population could be contained in FACS-sorted repertoires, computational filtering was required.

The sequencer listed for this sample is Illumina NovaSeq 6000. TCR cDNA was synthesized by 5'RACE template switching, which introduced a universal primer site and unique molecular identifiers. Priming of cDNA synthesis was performed from both the TCR alpha and TCR beta constant segments. Library amplification involved two PCR steps, and the second step added sample barcodes and sequencing adapters. Sequencing of libraries was performed on Illumina HiSeq 2500 (2x100 bp) or NovaSeq (2x150 bp). The authors' pipeline ran thus. Reads were demultiplexed and collapsed into UMI consensus sequences with MIGEC, and V(D)J alignment was performed with MiXCR. Vaccine-responding clonotypes were defined with edgeR using replicate PBMC samples, requiring FDR below 0.01 and a log2 fold change above 5 up to day 15. Each bulk clonotype was labeled CD4 or CD8 based on which sequenced repertoire, CD4 or CD8, contained the clonotype at higher abundance. TCRdb reprocessed the public reads (quality trimming at Q25 with fastp, clone calling with MiXCR) and kept in-frame beta chains. Rows merge per CDR3 protein into single entries with the most common DNA and genes. TCRdb, rather than the study authors, made the V and J calls. The sample has about 320,000 distinct CDR3 sequences on record, around 4.4% of them singletons. Jointly, the top ten make up 15% to 20% of the sample.

The table lists this clonotype with many counts. It has no known antigen specificity. Base qualities are missing; no much larger clone stands one base away. As encoded in the germline V gene, CDR1 is SQVTM while CDR2 is ANQGSEA. The CDR3, from cysteine to phenylalanine, totals 10 residues. Only the CDR3 region is kept as DNA, spanning 30 bases read in frame from base 1. A distance of 8 bases separates the germline ends of V and J, which lose 4 bases and 8 bases respectively. The treatment or condition label for this specimen denotes: live attenuated yellow fever vaccine strain. At every blood-draw timepoint, two biological replicates of bulk PBMCs were collected. PBMCs were isolated from peripheral blood using a standard Ficoll-Paque protocol. TriZol was used to extract RNA from bulk PBMCs, CD4 and CD8 fractions, and dextramer-positive and dextramer-negative fractions.

Rearrangement joined TRBV29-1 to TRBJ1-1; a weak D assignment points to TRBD1 (5 bases agree). The source of this sequence is a man between 18 and 29 years old who received the YFV17D yellow fever vaccine. The sequencing used PBMCs, collected 15 days after the yellow fever booster vaccination. CDR3 protein: CSVGDGEAFF. The DNA is as follows: TGCAGCGTTGGGGACGGCGAAGCTTTCTTT.